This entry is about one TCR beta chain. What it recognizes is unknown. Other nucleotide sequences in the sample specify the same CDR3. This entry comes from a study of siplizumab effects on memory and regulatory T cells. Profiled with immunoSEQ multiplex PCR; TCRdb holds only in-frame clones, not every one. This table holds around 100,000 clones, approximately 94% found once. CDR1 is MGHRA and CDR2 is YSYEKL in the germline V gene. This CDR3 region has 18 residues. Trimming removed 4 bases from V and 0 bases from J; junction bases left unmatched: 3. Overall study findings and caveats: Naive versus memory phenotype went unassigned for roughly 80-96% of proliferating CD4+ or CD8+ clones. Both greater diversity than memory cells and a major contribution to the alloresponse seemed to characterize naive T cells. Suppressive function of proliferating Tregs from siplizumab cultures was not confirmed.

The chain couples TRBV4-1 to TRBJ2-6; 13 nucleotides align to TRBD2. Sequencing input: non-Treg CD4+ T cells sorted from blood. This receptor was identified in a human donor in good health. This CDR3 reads CASSPRTSGSSGANVLTF. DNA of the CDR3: TGCGCCAGCAGCCCGAGGACTAGCGGGAGCTCTGGGGCCAACGTCCTGACTTTC.